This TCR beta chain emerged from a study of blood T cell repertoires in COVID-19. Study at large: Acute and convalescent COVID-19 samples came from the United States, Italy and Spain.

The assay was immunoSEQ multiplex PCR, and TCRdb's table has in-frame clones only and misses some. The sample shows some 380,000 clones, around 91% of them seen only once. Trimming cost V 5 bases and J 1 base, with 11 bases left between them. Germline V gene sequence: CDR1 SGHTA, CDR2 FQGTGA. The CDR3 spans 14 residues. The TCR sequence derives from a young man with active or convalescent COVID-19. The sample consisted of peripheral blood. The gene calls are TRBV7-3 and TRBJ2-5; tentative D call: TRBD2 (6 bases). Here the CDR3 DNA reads TGTGCCAGCAGCCCACACGGGAGCCAAGAGACCCAGTACTTC. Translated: CASSPHGSQETQYF. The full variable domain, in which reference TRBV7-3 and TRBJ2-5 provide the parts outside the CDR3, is GAGVSQTPSNKVTEKGKYVELRCDPISGHTALYWYRQSLGQGPEFLIYFQGTGAADDSGLPNDRFFAVRPEGSVSTLKIQRTERGDSAVYLCASSPHGSQETQYFGPGTRLLVL.